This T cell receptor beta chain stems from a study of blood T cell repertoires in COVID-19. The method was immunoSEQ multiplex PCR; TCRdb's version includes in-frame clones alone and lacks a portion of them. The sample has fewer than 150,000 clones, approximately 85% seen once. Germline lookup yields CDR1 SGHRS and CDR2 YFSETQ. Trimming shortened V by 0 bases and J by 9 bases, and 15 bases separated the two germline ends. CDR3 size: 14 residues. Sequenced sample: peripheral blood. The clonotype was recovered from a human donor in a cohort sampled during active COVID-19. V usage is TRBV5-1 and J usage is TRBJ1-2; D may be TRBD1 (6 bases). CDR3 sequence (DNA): TGCGCCAGCAGCTTGGGGTCGACAGGAGCGAGCTACACCTTC. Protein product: CASSLGSTGASYTF.